The T cell receptor beta chain under discussion was sequenced for a study of blood T cell repertoires in COVID-19. Study-wide context: Samples representing acute and convalescent COVID-19 were sourced from the United States, Italy and Spain. T cells, B-cell-depleted T cells, or PBMCs provided the cDNA or gDNA that served as material.

In the authors' methods: Reference gene primers were amplified, and this amplification served to estimate nucleated cell counts. The repertoire was sequenced with immunoSEQ multiplex PCR; TCRdb's copy has only in-frame clones and lacks some. The D gene and trimming were derived from the DNA, and the V and J assignments and clone size from that table. The sample has tens of thousands of clones, less than 95% seen once. Germline V gene sequence: CDR1 DFQATT, CDR2 SNEGSKA (reference sequence). The CDR3 has 16 residues. V shed 3 bases and J shed 4 bases, with 22 bases lying between them. This TCR was sampled from a human donor in a cohort sampled during active COVID-19. The V call is TRBV20-1, the J call TRBJ2-7, with D possibly being TRBD2 (5 bases). The sequenced material came from peripheral blood. The CDR3 coding sequence is TGCAGTGCTAGTAATTCCGGCGCGGGCCAAATTTACGAGCAGTACTTC. Translated, it gives CSASNSGAGQIYEQYF.